Detailed here is one TCR beta chain. The data are from a study of T-cell reconstitution after alpha-beta-depleted transplantation in children. Preparation of the TCRbeta library used unique molecular identifiers. TCRdb reanalysed the PCR reads using MiXCR and keeps one entry per CDR3 protein. The data contain some 600,000 distinct CDR3 sequences, approximately 16% of them singletons. Trimming stripped 4 bases from V and 1 base from J, with 14 bases between. Germline CDR1 is SGHRS and CDR2 is YFSETQ. This CDR3 is 15 amino acids long. This chain joins TRBV5-1 and TRBJ2-5, with D tentatively TRBD1 (6 bases). The receptor was derived from a human donor who donated a stem cell graft to a child with acute myeloid leukemia. The sample consisted of PBMCs from the stem cell graft donor, taken from the stem cell graft. This CDR3 is CASSPLQGSQETQYF. The CDR3 nucleotides are TGCGCCAGCAGCCCCCTACAGGGCTCCCAAGAGACCCAGTACTTC. Filled out from reference TRBV5-1 and TRBJ2-5, the complete variable domain reads KAGVTQTPRYLIKTRGQQVTLSCSPISGHRSVSWYQQTPGQGLQFLFEYFSETQRNKGNFPGRFSGRQFSNSRSEMNVSTLELGDSALYLCASSPLQGSQETQYFGPGTRLLVL.